This T cell receptor beta chain was documented in a study of Ad26.COV2.S vaccination and SARS-CoV-2 variants. Using immunoSEQ multiplex PCR, the repertoire was profiled, and TCRdb retains in-frame clones only, with some absent. This sample has about 350,000 clones, with around 84% found just once. This clone was counted between two and nine times. Treatment specified: over 15 received Ad26.COV2.S at low or high dose, single or two shots; roughly five received placebo; per-sample allocation not given. Samples analyzed were those drawn on day 63 after the first vaccine or placebo injection. This CDR3 region has 16 residues. V was shortened by 0 bases and J by 0 bases, with 9 bases between the two germline ends. Germline CDR1 LGHNA, CDR2 YSLEER.

The sequences come from peripheral blood, collected in a trial of Ad26.COV2.S vaccine versus placebo. V gene TRBV4-3 combines with J gene TRBJ1-3; D not certain. The TCR originated in a person between 18 and 59 years old who received the Ad26.COV2.S COVID-19 vaccine or a placebo. In DNA form, the CDR3 reads TGCGCCAGCAGCCAAGATTCGAAAAGCTCTGGAAACACCATATATTTT. It encodes CASSQDSKSSGNTIYF.